This is a list of T cell receptor beta chains from one sample in a study of PD-L1 blockade in urothelial cancer. TCRdb's copy holds only in-frame clones and misses some; the assay was immunoSEQ multiplex PCR. The sample lists 45,000 to 65,000 clones; over 75% were seen once. The sequencing used PBMCs, collected around atezolizumab (anti-PD-L1) treatment. These receptors came from a man between 65 and 85 years old with urothelial cancer. CDR3s include the opening cysteine and the closing phenylalanine or tryptophan. Each record gives: J gene, clone size, CDR3 length, D gene, V gene, CDR3 protein, CDR3 DNA. D genes are given only for firm matches. Clone size is shown for a subset of rows, as once, few, many or a class of expanded clone.

TRBJ2-7 . 16 TRBD2 TRBV11-2 CASSPNSGRDSYEQYF TGTGCCAGCAGCCCAAATAGCGGGAGGGATTCCTACGAGCAGTACTTC
TRBJ2-1 . 16 . TRBV28 CASSLAGQLNYNEQFF TGTGCCAGCAGTTTGGCTGGTCAGTTAAACTACAATGAGCAGTTCTTC
TRBJ1-5 once 14 . TRBV5-1 CASSLGVEGQPQHF TGCGCCAGCAGCTTGGGGGTGGAGGGCCAGCCCCAGCATTTT
TRBJ2-7 few 16 TRBD1 TRBV5-5 CASSLRTGGQRYEQYF TGTGCCAGCAGCTTGCGGACAGGGGGCCAGCGTTACGAGCAGTACTTC
TRBJ2-3 once 14 TRBD1 TRBV18 CASSPTGAVDTQYF TGTGCCAGCTCACCGACAGGGGCGGTAGATACGCAGTATTTT
TRBJ1-1 few 11 . TRBV28 CASSYQGTAFF TGTGCCAGCAGTTATCAGGGTACGGCTTTCTTT
TRBJ2-7 . 13 . TRBV4-1 CASRPSGSYEQYF TGCGCCAGCAGACCGAGCGGATCCTACGAGCAGTACTTC
TRBJ2-5 . 14 . TRBV7-9 CASSSARGQETQYF TGTGCCAGCAGCTCCGCTCGCGGCCAAGAGACCCAGTACTTC
TRBJ2-1 . 17 TRBD2 TRBV4-1 CASSLRPTSGTYNEQFF TGCGCCAGCAGCTTAAGGCCCACTAGCGGAACCTACAATGAGCAGTTCTTC
TRBJ1-2 few 12 . TRBV5-1 CASSLDRDGYTF TGCGCCAGCAGCTTGGACAGGGATGGCTACACCTTC
TRBJ2-7 . 15 TRBD2 TRBV28 CASRKTSGRGHEQYF TGTGCCAGCAGAAAAACTAGCGGGAGGGGCCACGAGCAGTACTTC
TRBJ1-4 once 15 TRBD1 TRBV2 CASILTGGLNEKLFF TGTGCCAGCATCCTAACAGGGGGCCTTAATGAAAAACTGTTTTTT
TRBJ2-2 few 15 TRBD2 TRBV5-1 CASSLEGTSGGELFF TGCGCCAGCAGCTTGGAAGGGACTAGTGGCGGGGAGCTGTTTTTT
TRBJ2-1 . 13 TRBD2 TRBV10-2 CASNQAGVGEQFF TGCGCCAGCAATCAAGCGGGAGTTGGAGAGCAGTTCTTC
TRBJ2-1 . 18 TRBD2 TRBV5-1 CASSSPKAGGHLGNEQFF TGCGCCAGCAGCAGTCCTAAAGCGGGAGGGCATCTCGGAAATGAGCAGTTCTTC
TRBJ1-5 once 15 . TRBV28 CASSLTGGEVQPQHF TGTGCCAGCAGTTTAACGGGGGGAGAGGTTCAGCCCCAGCATTTT
TRBJ1-1 . 16 TRBD1 TRBV7-9 CASSLATGQGAGKAFF TGTGCCAGCAGCTTAGCAACCGGACAGGGGGCCGGGAAAGCTTTCTTT
TRBJ1-2 . 15 TRBD1 TRBV5-8 CASGLLEAGGRGYTF TGTGCCAGCGGCCTCCTGGAGGCAGGGGGCCGAGGCTACACCTTC
TRBJ2-1 once 19 TRBD2 TRBV11-2 CASSPTGTSGSWAYNEQFF TGTGCCAGCAGCCCAACCGGGACTAGCGGGAGTTGGGCCTACAATGAGCAGTTCTTC
TRBJ2-7 . 13 TRBD2 TRBV5-5 CASSQREGYEQYF TGTGCCAGCAGCCAGCGGGAGGGGTACGAGCAGTACTTC
TRBJ2-1 . 15 TRBD1 TRBV5-5 CASSRGRGSYNEQFF TGTGCCAGCAGTAGGGGCAGGGGGTCATACAATGAGCAGTTCTTC
TRBJ2-1 few 17 TRBD2 TRBV29-1 CSVEDHPPGLAGNEQFF TGCAGCGTTGAAGATCACCCGCCGGGACTAGCGGGAAACGAGCAGTTCTTC
TRBJ1-1 . 15 . TRBV5-5 CASSTGSYLNTEAFF TGTGCCAGCAGCACAGGGAGCTACCTGAACACTGAAGCTTTCTTT
TRBJ2-1 few 13 TRBD1 TRBV2 CASSDGTGDEQFF TGTGCCAGCAGTGACGGGACAGGGGACGAGCAGTTCTTC
TRBJ2-7 . 15 TRBD2 TRBV6-5 CASSHTSGRSYEQYF TGTGCCAGCAGTCATACTAGCGGGAGGAGTTACGAGCAGTACTTC
TRBJ2-7 . 17 TRBD2 TRBV19 CASSISFRLAAAYEQYF TGTGCCAGTAGTATAAGTTTTCGGCTAGCGGCCGCCTACGAGCAGTACTTC
TRBJ1-1 . 12 . TRBV5-4 CASSLRGTEAFF TGTGCCAGCAGCTTGCGGGGAACTGAAGCTTTCTTT
TRBJ2-5 few 13 TRBD1 TRBV5-6 CASSLDRGQTQYF TGTGCCAGCAGCTTGGACAGGGGACAGACCCAGTACTTC
TRBJ2-1 . 11 . TRBV6-4 CASIGRHEQFF TGTGCCAGCATTGGGAGGCATGAGCAGTTCTTC
TRBJ1-2 . 14 . TRBV4-1 CASSQVGGNYGYTF TGCGCCAGCAGCCAGGTAGGGGGAAACTATGGCTACACCTTC
TRBJ2-7 . 17 . TRBV5-1 CASSLERSVTIAYEQYF TGCGCCAGCAGCTTGGAAAGGAGTGTTACCATCGCCTACGAGCAGTACTTC
TRBJ2-3 once 16 . TRBV21-1 CASSKLTRGHQGYAYF TGTGCCAGCAGCAAGCTGACTCGGGGTCACCAAGGATACGCGTATTTT
TRBJ2-2 . 14 . TRBV7-6 CASSLGLYTGELFF TGTGCCAGCAGCCTTGGACTCTACACCGGGGAGCTGTTTTTT
TRBJ1-4 once 16 TRBD1 TRBV5-1 CASSLEGRGTREKLFF TGCGCCAGCAGCTTGGAGGGCAGGGGGACGCGCGAAAAACTGTTTTTT
TRBJ2-3 few 13 TRBD1 TRBV29-1 CSVGTGSTDTQYF TGCAGCGTTGGGACAGGTAGCACAGATACGCAGTATTTT
TRBJ2-2 . 17 TRBD1 TRBV4-1 CASSPLKGQGRTGELFF TGCGCCAGCAGCCCTTTAAAGGGACAGGGGAGAACCGGGGAGCTGTTTTTT
TRBJ2-7 . 16 TRBD1 TRBV25-1 CASSPSGTGKSYEQYF TGTGCCAGCAGCCCCTCCGGGACAGGGAAATCTTACGAGCAGTACTTC
TRBJ2-1 once 13 . TRBV6-5 CASSSHGTGEQFF TGTGCCAGCAGTTCACACGGGACTGGCGAGCAGTTCTTC
TRBJ1-1 . 14 . TRBV11-1 CASSLLASNTEAFF TGTGCCAGCAGCTTACTGGCATCAAACACTGAAGCTTTCTTT
TRBJ2-5 . 12 . TRBV29-1 CTVRRGQETQYF TGCACCGTCCGGCGGGGTCAAGAGACCCAGTACTTC
TRBJ2-1 . 14 TRBD2 TRBV5-4 CASSPTSGDNEQFF TGTGCCAGCAGCCCTACTAGCGGTGACAATGAGCAGTTCTTC
TRBJ1-2 . 15 TRBD1 TRBV9 CASSVEAGGTVSYTF TGTGCCAGCAGCGTAGAGGCGGGGGGGACAGTCAGCTACACCTTC
TRBJ2-1 . 13 . TRBV19 CASSIGGSGEQFF TGTGCCAGTAGTATAGGGGGTAGCGGAGAGCAGTTCTTC
TRBJ2-7 . 16 TRBD1 TRBV27 CASSLSTPGQGYEQYF TGTGCCAGCAGTTTATCGACCCCGGGACAGGGCTACGAGCAGTACTTC
TRBJ2-7 once 14 . TRBV5-1 CASSFGSPGDEQYF TGCGCCAGCAGCTTCGGGAGTCCGGGCGACGAGCAGTACTTC
TRBJ1-2 . 16 TRBD1 TRBV7-8 CASSTRDRGKFYGYTF TGTGCCAGCAGCACGAGGGACAGGGGAAAGTTCTATGGCTACACCTTC
TRBJ2-2 . 18 TRBD2 TRBV19 CASSPTPGLAGFTGELFF TGTGCCAGTAGCCCTACTCCGGGACTAGCGGGATTTACCGGGGAGCTGTTTTTT
TRBJ2-7 . 15 . TRBV5-8 CASSPFRGSTGEQYF TGTGCCAGCTCTCCGTTTAGAGGCTCGACGGGCGAGCAGTACTTC
TRBJ2-3 . 14 . TRBV7-3 CASSLGSGTDTQYF TGTGCCAGCAGCTTGGGGAGCGGCACAGATACGCAGTATTTT
TRBJ2-1 . 15 . TRBV5-1 CASSPEGTAYNEQFF TGCGCCAGCAGCCCGGAGGGGACAGCCTACAATGAGCAGTTCTTC